The 30 T cell receptor beta chains below all came from one sample that was sequenced in a study of radiation and T cells in renal cell carcinoma. Data came from immunoSEQ multiplex PCR; TCRdb stores just in-frame clones and leaves some out. Here the sample spans roughly 58,000 clones, around three quarters being singletons. Described time point: blood 4 weeks post-SBRT, at nephrectomy. The treatment: 15 Gy SBRT to primary tumor, nephrectomy 4 weeks later. Here the sequenced sample was blood, taken from a patient whose treatment included radiotherapy and nephrectomy. Every receptor here comes from a man aged 55 to 69 with renal cell carcinoma.

This rearrangement joins TRBV10-1 to TRBJ2-1; 8 nucleotides line up with TRBD1. From germline, CDR1 is WNHNN and CDR2 SYGVQD (reference sequence). The CDR3 loop spans 15 amino acids. J lost 6 bases, V lost 5 bases, and 9 bases had no gene match. CDR3 loop: CASSTDRGFVNEQFF. The CDR3 DNA reads as TGCGCCAGCAGTACCGACAGGGGATTCGTCAATGAGCAGTTCTTC.

The genes are TRBV6-1 and TRBJ2-2; no definite D call. The CDR3 is made up of 15 amino acids. CDR1 and CDR2 (germline): MNHNS, SASEGT. V shed 0 bases and J shed 1 base, with 6 bases lying between them. The CDR3 loop is CASSEALGNTGELFF. The CDR3 coding sequence is TGTGCCAGCAGTGAAGCTTTGGGGAACACCGGGGAGCTGTTTTTT.

The rearrangement uses TRBV14 and TRBJ2-2; tentative D call: TRBD2 (5 bases). The germline V and J ends were trimmed by 6 bases and 4 bases, with 6 bases remaining between them. The CDR3 has 12 amino acids. Germline V CDR1 and CDR2: SGHDN, FVKESK. DNA for the CDR3: TGTGCCAGCAGAGGAGGCACCGGGGAGCTGTTTTTT. It yields the protein CASRGGTGELFF.

This rearrangement joins TRBV14 to TRBJ1-1, with D uncertain. V lost 4 bases, J lost 1 base, and 7 bases lay in between. The CDR3 loop spans 13 amino acids. In germline, CDR1 is SGHDN, CDR2 FVKESK. In nucleotides, the CDR3 is TGTGCCAGCAGCCTGCAGGCGAACACTGAAGCTTTCTTT. Translation gives CASSLQANTEAFF.

The chain uses TRBV5-1 and TRBJ1-2, with D maybe TRBD1 (5 bases). The CDR3 consists of 13 residues. The ends were cut back, 2 bases at V and 4 bases at J, with 9 bases in the middle. CDR1 and CDR2 (germline): SGHRS, YFSETQ. The CDR3 here is CASSFQQAYGYTF. The CDR3 DNA sequence: TGCGCCAGCAGCTTCCAACAGGCCTATGGCTACACCTTC.

This chain uses TRBV15 with TRBJ1-2; 7 positions match TRBD1. The V and J ends lost 2 bases and 4 bases, in that order; junction bases with no gene match: 10. Germline-derived CDR1 and CDR2 are LNHNV and YYDKDF (reference sequence). The CDR3 consists of 16 residues. Here the CDR3 DNA reads TGTGCCACCAGCAGACTACAGGGGAGAGGATCCTATGGCTACACCTTC. It codes for CATSRLQGRGSYGYTF.

The chain combines TRBV6-4 with TRBJ2-1; 7 bases match TRBD2. The ends lost 5 bases at V and 0 bases at J; junction bases unmatched: 7. The CDR3 runs to 16 residues. Germline-derived CDR1 and CDR2 are MRHNA and SNTAGT. The CDR3: CASSPNGGSSYNEQFF. The CDR3 nucleotides are TGTGCCAGCAGTCCGAACGGGGGGAGCTCCTACAATGAGCAGTTCTTC.

The chain has TRBV5-1 and TRBJ2-2; TRBD1 aligns across 7 bases. Germline CDR1 SGHRS, CDR2 YFSETQ. CDR3 length: 15 amino acids. V lost 1 base and J lost 1; bases outside the gene matches: 1. The CDR3 nucleotides read TGCGCCAGCAGCTTGCAGGGGGAGAACACCGGGGAGCTGTTTTTT. Translating gives CASSLQGENTGELFF.

The chain recombines TRBV7-8 with TRBJ2-7; D may be TRBD1 or TRBD2 (5 bases each). Germline assignment: CDR1 SGHVS and CDR2 FQNEAQ. The V end lost 4 bases, the J end lost 3 bases, and 25 bases lay between the germline ends. The CDR3 is 18 amino acids. The CDR3 region has the DNA TGTGCCAGCAGCTCGAATTCGGGACCTGACTTTACCCTCTACGAGCAGTACTTC. Translated, it gives CASSSNSGPDFTLYEQYF.

The chain links TRBV30 to TRBJ2-4; D perhaps matches TRBD1 (6 bases). The CDR3 contains 15 residues. The germline V gene encodes CDR1 GTSNPN and CDR2 SVGIG (reference sequence). The V and J ends lost 2 bases and 1 base respectively, with 12 bases between them. CDR3 sequence reads: CAWSRTVGAKNIQYF. CDR3 coding DNA: TGTGCCTGGAGTAGGACAGTGGGGGCCAAAAACATTCAGTACTTC.

The J gene is TRBJ2-1, the V gene TRBV9; 7 bases fit TRBD2. V dropped 0 bases and J dropped 8; count of bases not matched to a gene: 8. The CDR3 extends over 15 amino acids. The germline V gene has CDR1 SGDLS and CDR2 YYNGEE. The CDR3 loop is CASSVESAGVYEQFF. DNA for the CDR3: TGTGCCAGCAGCGTAGAATCGGCGGGAGTCTATGAGCAGTTCTTC.

The gene calls are TRBV9 and TRBJ1-1; no clear D gene. CDR1 is SGDLS, CDR2 YYNGEE, per germline. The V gene lost 1 base and the J gene lost 0 bases, with 13 bases spanning the gap. This CDR3 comprises 16 residues. The CDR3 spells CASSVKAGLLNTEAFF. The CDR3, as DNA: TGTGCCAGCAGCGTAAAGGCAGGACTATTGAACACTGAAGCTTTCTTT. The complete variable domain, with remaining parts taken from reference TRBV9 and TRBJ1-1, reads DSGVTQTPKHLITATGQRVTLRCSPRSGDLSVYWYQQSLDQGLQFLIQYYNGEERAKGNILERFSAQQFPDLHSELNLSSLELGDSALYFCASSVKAGLLNTEAFFGQGTRLTVV.

V gene TRBV9 combines with J gene TRBJ1-1; D is uncertain. The CDR3 has 14 amino acids. The V gene's germline CDR1 is SGDLS and CDR2 YYNGEE. The V gene lost 1 base and the J gene lost 2 bases, with 9 bases spanning the gap. As DNA, the CDR3 is TGTGCCAGCAGCGTACTCGACATCAACACTGAAGCTTTCTTT. Encoded protein: CASSVLDINTEAFF.

The genes are TRBV7-9 and TRBJ2-2; D is possibly TRBD1 (5 bases). Germline values: CDR1 SEHNR, CDR2 FQNEAQ (reference sequence). This CDR3 is 16 amino acids long. The V gene lost 3 bases and the J gene lost 2 bases, with 13 bases spanning the gap. This chain's CDR3 is CASSLQGLANTGELFF. As DNA, the CDR3 is TGTGCCAGCAGCTTGCAGGGCCTCGCAAACACCGGGGAGCTGTTTTTT.

This clone was picked up a small number of times. The gene calls are TRBV4-2 and TRBJ2-1; TRBD2 aligns across 9 bases. The CDR3 is 19 residues long. Germline CDR1 reads LGHNA; CDR2 reads YNFKEQ. Trimming cost V 1 base and J 4 bases; bases outside gene matches: 14. DNA for the CDR3: TGTGCCAGCAGCCAAGTCCGATCAGGGACTAGCCAATTGTACAATGAGCAGTTCTTC. The encoded protein is CASSQVRSGTSQLYNEQFF.

By its share, this clone is medium-sized. This chain uses TRBV9 with TRBJ2-7; weak D call: TRBD2 (6 bases). The CDR3 has 14 residues. The germline CDR1 and CDR2 sequences are SGDLS and YYNGEE. V lost 0 bases to trimming and J lost 1 base, with 8 bases between them. CDR3 residues: CASSVDSGSYEQYV. CDR3 nucleotide sequence: TGTGCCAGCAGCGTAGATAGCGGATCCTACGAGCAGTACGTC.

The chain is built from TRBV19 and TRBJ2-3, with a tentative D call TRBD2 (5 bases). This CDR3 contains 14 residues. Germline CDR1 LNHDA, CDR2 SQIVND (reference sequence). The V gene lost 9 bases and the J gene lost 3 bases, with 16 bases spanning the gap. For the CDR3, the DNA is TGTGCCAGCGTTCGGACCCCGGGGACAGATACGCAGTATTTT. It encodes CASVRTPGTDTQYF.

This clone was counted only a few times. The chain joins TRBV25-1 to TRBJ1-1; perhaps TRBD1 as D (5 bases). Trimming pared 9 bases from V and 11 bases from J, leaving 19 bases between. This CDR3 has 12 amino acids. Germline loops: CDR1 MGHDK, CDR2 SYGVNS. The CDR3 protein is CASQGVRKGAFF. Written as DNA, the CDR3 is TGTGCCAGTCAAGGGGTGAGGAAGGGTGCTTTCTTT.

This clone was found once. The chain couples TRBV19 to TRBJ1-2; TRBD1 might be the D (6 bases). The CDR3 runs to 16 residues. Looked up from germline, CDR1 is LNHDA and CDR2 is SQIVND (reference sequence). The V end lost 3 bases, the J end lost 3 bases, and 17 bases lay between the germline ends. The CDR3 reads CASSMYEGTYDYGYTF. CDR3 nucleotides: TGTGCCAGTAGTATGTATGAAGGGACATACGACTATGGCTACACCTTC.

The count of this clone is one. This rearrangement joins TRBV19 to TRBJ2-5; TRBD2 matches 15 bases. CDR1 and CDR2 from the germline V gene are LNHDA and SQIVND (reference sequence). The trim removed 3 bases at V and 2 bases at J, leaving 4 bases unmatched. The CDR3 is 17 residues long. CDR3 DNA sequence: TGTGCCAGTAGTATTGGGACTAGCGGGGGGCCTCAAGAGACCCAGTACTTC. This codes for CASSIGTSGGPQETQYF.

V gene TRBV7-6 combines with J gene TRBJ2-3, with 11 bases matching TRBD1. CDR3 size: 18 residues. The V and J ends lost 5 bases and 0 bases, in that order; junction bases with no gene match: 10. In germline, CDR1 is SGHVS, CDR2 FNYEAQ. The CDR3 region is CASSPGQGAWSSTDTQYF. The CDR3 bases are TGTGCCAGCAGCCCCGGACAGGGGGCCTGGTCTAGCACAGATACGCAGTATTTT.

This clone was recorded a few times. The J gene is TRBJ2-1, the V gene TRBV29-1, with D possibly TRBD1 on 8 matching bases. The CDR3 is 24 amino acids. Trimming took off 1 base at V and 0 bases at J, with 37 bases between the two ends. The germline CDR1 and CDR2 sequences are SQVTM and ANQGSEA. In DNA, the CDR3 is TGCAGCGTTGAAGCCGAGGCGGGGACAGGCCGAACTAGCGAGTACCTGAGCTCCTACAATGAGCAGTTCTTC. Translated, it gives CSVEAEAGTGRTSEYLSSYNEQFF.

J is TRBJ2-1 and V is TRBV5-4, with D perhaps TRBD2 (6 bases). The CDR3 runs 16 residues. The V end lost 2 bases, the J end lost 7 bases, and 19 bases lay between the germline ends. Germline-derived CDR1 and CDR2 are SGHNT and YYREEE (reference sequence). CDR3 amino acids: CASSLSGTPGGNEQFF. The CDR3 coding sequence is TGTGCCAGCAGCTTATCCGGGACTCCTGGGGGGAATGAGCAGTTCTTC.

A few counts support this clone. This chain links TRBV5-8 with TRBJ2-7; 7 positions match TRBD1. The V gene end was trimmed by 2 bases and the J gene end by 7 bases; junction bases not matched to a gene: 3. CDR1 is SGHTS and CDR2 is YDEGEE in the germline V gene. The CDR3 loop spans 12 amino acids. CDR3 DNA: TGTGCCAGCAGCTTCCGGGACAGAGAGCAGTACGTC. It encodes CASSFRDREQYV.

The chain has TRBV5-1 and TRBJ1-3; D uncertain. Per germline, CDR1 SGHRS and CDR2 YFSETQ. The CDR3 consists of 17 residues. Trimming left V 3 bases short and J 1 base short, with 17 bases between. DNA for the CDR3: TGCGCCAGCAGCTCCCAGGCAGGCGCGATATCTGGAAACACCATATATTTT. Translation gives CASSSQAGAISGNTIYF.

This clone was found a few times. V and J are TRBV30 and TRBJ1-3; a weak D match, TRBD1 (5 bases). This CDR3 has 16 amino acids. The ends were cut back, 0 bases at V and 0 bases at J, with 12 bases in the middle. Germline loops: CDR1 GTSNPN, CDR2 SVGIG (reference sequence). The CDR3 protein is CAWSVGGMSSGNTIYF. Here the CDR3 DNA reads TGTGCCTGGAGTGTGGGGGGGATGAGCTCTGGAAACACCATATATTTT.

This chain joins TRBV7-2 and TRBJ2-2; no firm D call. The CDR3 runs to 13 residues. The V end was cut by 6 bases, the J end by 0 bases, with 5 bases between. The V gene's germline CDR1 is SGHTA and CDR2 FQGNSA. The CDR3 DNA follows: TGTGCCAGCAGTATAACGAACACCGGGGAGCTGTTTTTT. It specifies CASSITNTGELFF.

Comments on this clone: Other DNA sequences of this sample code for an identical CDR3. The chain couples TRBV5-1 to TRBJ1-5, with no clear D. Germline assignment: CDR1 SGHRS and CDR2 YFSETQ. The CDR3 sequence is 13 residues long. V was pared by 0 bases and J by 5 bases, with 6 bases between. Written as DNA, the CDR3 is TGCGCCAGCAGCTTGGCCCCCGATCAGCCCCAGCATTTT. Protein sequence: CASSLAPDQPQHF.

This rearrangement joins TRBV9 to TRBJ2-3; D may be TRBD1 or TRBD2 (5 bases each). The CDR3 covers 13 residues. Trimming pared 0 bases from V and 5 bases from J, leaving 7 bases between. In germline, CDR1 is SGDLS, CDR2 YYNGEE. Here the CDR3 DNA reads TGTGCCAGCAGCGTAGCTGGGGGAGATACGCAGTATTTT. Translated, it gives CASSVAGGDTQYF.

This chain uses TRBV5-5 with TRBJ2-3, with no clear D. V gave up 0 bases and J gave up 3 bases, with 11 bases separating them. CDR3 length: 15 residues. Germline-derived CDR1 and CDR2 are SGHKS and YYEKEE (reference sequence). The CDR3 nucleotides are TGTGCCAGCAGCTTGGGCCCCACGGAGACAGATACGCAGTATTTT. It yields the protein CASSLGPTETDTQYF. Full variable domain (missing parts from reference TRBV5-5 and TRBJ2-3): DAGVTQSPTHLIKTRGQQVTLRCSPISGHKSVSWYQQVLGQGPQFIFQYYEKEERGRGNFPDRFSARQFPNYSSELNVNALLLGDSALYLCASSLGPTETDTQYFGPGTRLTVL.